The 4 T cell receptor beta chains given below trace back to one sample, sequenced in a study of blood T cell repertoires in COVID-19. This table comes from immunoSEQ multiplex PCR, and its TCRdb copy is limited to in-frame clones, with some not included. The sample lists 160,000 or so clones; over 75% were seen once. Sequencing was carried out using PBMCs or T cells enriched from blood (not recorded which). These receptors all stem from a woman in her forties or fifties who had recovered from COVID-19.

The rearrangement uses TRBV3-1 (or the pseudogene TRBV3-2) and TRBJ1-2; 9 bases agree with TRBD1. J lost 6 bases, V lost 5 bases, and 1 base had no gene match. The germline CDR1 and CDR2 sequences are LGHDT and YNNKEL (reference sequence). The CDR3 totals 12 residues. Written as DNA, the CDR3 is TGTGCCAGCAGCTGGACAGGGGATGGCTACACCTTC. Translation: CASSWTGDGYTF.

This chain joins TRBV24-1 and TRBJ2-7; D unclear. The CDR3 extends over 16 amino acids. Germline V gene sequence: CDR1 KGHDR, CDR2 SFDVKD. Trimming stripped 0 bases from V and 1 base from J, with 12 bases between. The CDR3: CATSDLPPGASYEQYF. The CDR3 DNA reads as TGTGCCACCAGTGATTTGCCCCCGGGTGCATCCTACGAGCAGTACTTC.

The chain recombines TRBV19 with TRBJ1-2; unclear D gene. The CDR3 spans 11 residues. V was cut by 3 bases and J by 6 bases, with 5 bases left in between. In germline, CDR1 is LNHDA, CDR2 SQIVND (reference sequence). Written as DNA, the CDR3 is TGTGCCAGTAGTATCGGGGATGGCTACACCTTC. It codes for CASSIGDGYTF. The full variable domain, completed using reference TRBV19 and TRBJ1-2, is DGGITQSPKYLFRKEGQNVTLSCEQNLNHDAMYWYRQDPGQGLRLIYYSQIVNDFQKGDIAEGYSVSREKKESFPLTVTSAQKNPTAFYLCASSIGDGYTFGSGTRLTVV.

The chain is built from TRBV11-2 and TRBJ2-5, with 7 bases fitting TRBD1. The CDR3 spans 16 residues. Germline V CDR1 and CDR2: SGHAT, FQNNGV. With V trimmed by 1 base and J by 1 base, 6 bases remained unmatched. The CDR3: CASSLGGGVLQETQYF. CDR3 DNA sequence: TGTGCCAGCAGCTTAGGAGGGGGCGTCCTCCAAGAGACCCAGTACTTC.